This TCR beta chain is from a study of T cells in Graves' hyperthyroidism and ophthalmopathy. Study-wide points: In blood, most of the thyroid clonotypes expanded above 0.001 were also present.

Researchers took RNA transcripts and amplified the TCR beta CDR3 regions from them. An initial round of RT-PCR targeting the TCR CDR3 relied on the HTBI primer set. MiXCR, run by TCRdb on the multiplex PCR reads, gives a single entry per CDR3 protein. The data hold 400,000 to 600,000 distinct CDR3 sequences, with 15% to 20% observed a single time. Ophthalmopathy patients had Clinical Activity Score at least 3, NOSPECS grade at least 4, duration under 3 months. Criteria for exclusion of patients were uncontrolled infection, other autoimmune disease, pregnancy or lactation. Orbital computed tomography and thyroid ultrasound, together with serum TRAb and thyroxine and clinical symptoms, were used for diagnoses. Germline values: CDR1 SGDLS, CDR2 YYNGEE. The CDR3 is made up of 17 amino acids. V was shortened by 0 bases and J by 4 bases, with 16 bases between the two germline ends. This clonotype was detected only a few times. Its cognate antigen is unknown.

The J gene is TRBJ2-2, the V gene TRBV9; D perhaps matches TRBD2 (6 bases). This receptor was identified in a woman aged 25 to 39 with Graves' ophthalmopathy. Sequenced material: blood. The CDR3 DNA reads as TGTGCCAGCAGCGTAGCTGAGCGGGTGGGTGTCACCGGGGAGCTGTTTTTT. It yields the protein CASSVAERVGVTGELFF. Supplemented by reference TRBV9 and TRBJ2-2, the full variable domain reads DSGVTQTPKHLITATGQRVTLRCSPRSGDLSVYWYQQSLDQGLQFLIQYYNGEERAKGNILERFSAQQFPDLHSELNLSSLELGDSALYFCASSVAERVGVTGELFFGEGSRLTVL.